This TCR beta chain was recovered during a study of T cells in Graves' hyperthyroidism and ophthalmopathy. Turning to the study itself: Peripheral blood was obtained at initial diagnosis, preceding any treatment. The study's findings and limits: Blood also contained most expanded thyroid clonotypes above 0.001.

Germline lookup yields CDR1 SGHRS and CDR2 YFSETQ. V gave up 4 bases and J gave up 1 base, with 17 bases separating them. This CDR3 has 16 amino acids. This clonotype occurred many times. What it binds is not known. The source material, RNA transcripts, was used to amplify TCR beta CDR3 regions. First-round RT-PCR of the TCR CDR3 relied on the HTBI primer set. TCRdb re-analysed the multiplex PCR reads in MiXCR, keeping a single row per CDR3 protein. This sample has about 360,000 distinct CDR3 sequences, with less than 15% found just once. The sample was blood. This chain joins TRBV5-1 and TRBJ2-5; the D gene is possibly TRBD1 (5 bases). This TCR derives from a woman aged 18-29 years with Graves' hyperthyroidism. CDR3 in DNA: TGCGCCAGCAGCCCACAAATTGCAGGGTTCCAAGAGACCCAGTACTTC. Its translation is CASSPQIAGFQETQYF.